Listed below are T cell receptor beta chains from one sample, sequenced in a study of beta chain features in type 1 diabetes. Assay used: immunoSEQ multiplex PCR; TCRdb lists only in-frame clones, some missing. In the table there are around 300,000 clones, 7% to 9% of which are singletons. What was sequenced was central memory CD4+ T cells from blood. The source is a woman younger than 30 in good health. Each CDR3 is given with its conserved first and last residue. A D gene is named only where the DNA matches it firmly. Some rows mark clone size as missing; the rest say once, few, many or name a class of expanded clone.

j_call | clone_size | v_call | d_call | cdr3_aa | cdr3_nt
TRBJ1-5 | . | TRBV15 | . | CATSRDGGWGNQPQHF | TGTGCCACCAGCAGAGATGGCGGCTGGGGGAATCAGCCCCAGCATTTT
TRBJ2-1 | few | TRBV6-1 | TRBD1 | CASSVLDRVRNEQFF | TGTGCCAGCAGTGTATTGGACAGGGTAAGGAATGAGCAGTTCTTC
TRBJ2-1 | . | TRBV5-4 | TRBD2 | CASSFGREAFNEQFF | TGTGCCAGCAGCTTCGGGCGGGAGGCTTTCAATGAGCAGTTCTTC
TRBJ2-2 | . | TRBV6-5 | TRBD1 | CASSYPGTGDTGELFF | TGTGCCAGCAGTTATCCCGGGACAGGGGACACCGGGGAGCTGTTTTTT
TRBJ2-7 | few | TRBV7-2 | . | CASSLEGAGAYEQYF | TGTGCCAGCAGCTTAGAGGGAGCCGGCGCCTACGAGCAGTACTTC
TRBJ1-2 | once | TRBV29-1 | . | CSVDRQGGYTF | TGCAGCGTTGATAGGCAGGGTGGCTACACCTTC
TRBJ2-1 | many | TRBV21-1 | . | CASSKTLPKQNNEQFF | TGTGCCAGCAGCAAAACGCTCCCAAAACAAAACAATGAGCAGTTCTTC
TRBJ1-6 | . | TRBV4-1 | TRBD1 | CASSQFLGQGNNSPLHF | TGCGCCAGCAGCCAATTTTTAGGACAGGGGAACAATTCACCCCTCCACTTT
TRBJ2-3 | few | TRBV5-6 | . | CASSPGLDWDTQYF | TGTGCCAGCAGCCCCGGCCTCGATTGGGATACGCAGTATTTT
TRBJ1-6 | few | TRBV9 | . | CASSDAGAEVSPLHF | TGTGCCAGCAGCGATGCGGGCGCAGAGGTTTCACCCCTCCACTTT
TRBJ1-6 | . | TRBV5-1 | . | CASSVRVQGSTGDSPLHF | TGCGCCAGCAGCGTCCGTGTTCAGGGATCCACGGGGGATTCACCCCTCCACTTT
TRBJ2-7 | . | TRBV5-1 | TRBD1 | CASSFGRGTGAFEQYF | TGCGCCAGCAGCTTTGGGAGAGGGACAGGGGCGTTCGAGCAGTACTTC
TRBJ1-1 | many | TRBV6-5 | TRBD1 | CASSYQGGYTEAFF | TGTGCCAGCAGTTACCAAGGGGGCTACACTGAAGCTTTCTTT
TRBJ2-3 | few | TRBV7-3 | . | CATCLGPSTDTQYF | TGTGCAACCTGCTTAGGGCCGTCCACAGATACGCAGTATTTT
TRBJ2-3 | . | TRBV9 | TRBD2 | CASSPTSGTDTQYF | TGTGCCAGCAGTCCGACTAGCGGCACAGATACGCAGTATTTT
TRBJ2-5 | . | TRBV7-3 | . | CASSLSLQETQYF | TGTGCCAGCAGCTTAAGCTTACAAGAGACCCAGTACTTC
TRBJ2-3 | . | TRBV18 | . | CASSYRDARSYTDTQYF | TGTGCCAGCTCCTACCGAGACGCCCGCTCCTACACAGATACGCAGTATTTT
TRBJ2-5 | many | TRBV19 | . | CASSIGIQETQYF | TGTGCCAGTAGTATCGGGATACAAGAGACCCAGTACTTC
TRBJ1-5 | many | TRBV15 | . | CATSRDFSGSNQPQHF | TGTGCCACCAGCAGAGACTTTTCGGGTAGCAATCAGCCCCAGCATTTT
TRBJ1-3 | few | TRBV27 | . | CASAPLRTVFSGNTIYF | TGTGCCAGCGCCCCCCTGCGAACGGTCTTCTCTGGAAACACCATATATTTT
TRBJ2-1 | . | TRBV5-4 | TRBD2 | CASSLSAASGNEQFF | TGTGCCAGCAGCTTGAGCGCGGCTAGCGGGAATGAGCAGTTCTTC
TRBJ2-6 | few | TRBV4-3 | . | CASSQLQGSGANVLTF | TGCGCCAGCAGCCAACTACAGGGCTCTGGGGCCAACGTCCTGACTTTC
TRBJ2-3 | . | TRBV18 | TRBD2 | CASYRTSGDTQYF | TGTGCCAGCTACCGGACTAGCGGTGATACGCAGTATTTT
TRBJ2-2 | . | TRBV5-4 | TRBD2 | CASSSAGGMNTGELFF | TGTGCCAGCAGCTCGGCGGGAGGGATGAACACCGGGGAGCTGTTTTTT
TRBJ2-2 | few | TRBV9 | TRBD2 | CASSVPGLAGSWTGELFF | TGTGCCAGCAGCGTTCCGGGACTAGCGGGATCGTGGACCGGGGAGCTGTTTTTT
TRBJ2-6 | few | TRBV2 | TRBD1 | CASSERGQGSGANVLTF | TGTGCCAGCAGTGAAAGGGGACAGGGCTCTGGGGCCAACGTCCTGACTTTC
TRBJ2-1 | many | TRBV4-3 | TRBD2 | CASRLSGNSYNEQFF | TGCGCCAGCAGACTTAGCGGGAACTCCTACAATGAGCAGTTCTTC
TRBJ2-6 | . | TRBV18 | . | CASSYSTVSGANVLTF | TGTGCCAGCTCATATTCGACAGTTTCTGGGGCCAACGTCCTGACTTTC
TRBJ1-2 | medium-sized | TRBV7-9 | . | CASSQNKDRLRGYTF | TGTGCCAGCAGCCAAAACAAGGACAGATTACGAGGCTACACCTTC
TRBJ2-1 | . | TRBV28 | . | CASSLGGRRLDEQFF | TGTGCCAGCAGTTTAGGGGGGCGCCGTCTAGATGAGCAGTTCTTC
TRBJ1-5 | few | TRBV5-1 | . | CASRQAEDQPQHF | TGCGCCAGCAGACAGGCCGAAGATCAGCCCCAGCATTTT
TRBJ2-5 | . | TRBV6-5 | . | CASSLAETQYF | TGTGCCAGCAGTTTAGCCGAGACCCAGTACTTC
TRBJ1-4 | many | TRBV13 | TRBD1 | CASSINRGWDEKLFF | TGTGCCAGCAGCATAAACAGGGGCTGGGATGAAAAACTGTTTTTT
TRBJ2-7 | . | TRBV29-1 | . | CSVEGSSYEQYF | TGCAGCGTTGAGGGCAGCTCCTACGAGCAGTACTTC
TRBJ1-2 | . | TRBV28 | . | CASVPGTYSYGYTF | TGTGCCAGCGTCCCCGGGACCTATTCCTATGGCTACACCTTC
TRBJ1-5 | . | TRBV7-2 | TRBD1 | CASSFWTGNLANQPQHF | TGTGCCAGCAGCTTCTGGACAGGGAATCTAGCCAATCAGCCCCAGCATTTT
TRBJ2-3 | . | TRBV7-9 | . | CASFEGPDTQYF | TGTGCCAGCTTCGAGGGGCCAGATACGCAGTATTTT
TRBJ2-7 | many | TRBV7-2 | TRBD2 | CASSPSPSGYEQYF | TGTGCCAGCAGCCCAAGTCCTAGCGGCTACGAGCAGTACTTC
TRBJ2-1 | few | TRBV18 | . | CASSRSGTGTGNEQFF | TGTGCCAGCTCACGATCCGGGACGGGCACCGGCAATGAGCAGTTCTTC
TRBJ1-5 | few | TRBV6-1 | . | CASSDRAWQPQHF | TGTGCCAGCAGTGACCGGGCATGGCAGCCCCAGCATTTT
TRBJ2-1 | few | TRBV7-9 | TRBD2 | CASSRTSGEQFF | TGTGCCAGCAGCCGGACTAGCGGAGAGCAGTTCTTC
TRBJ2-5 | many | TRBV28 | . | CASRSGQGGTQYF | TGTGCCAGCAGATCCGGGCAGGGGGGGACCCAGTACTTC
TRBJ1-1 | . | TRBV27 | . | CASSLTGGIVTEAFF | TGTGCCAGCAGTTTAACCGGGGGGATAGTCACTGAAGCTTTCTTT
TRBJ2-3 | few | TRBV23-1 | . | CASAPLRQADTQYF | TGCGCCAGCGCCCCACTCCGACAAGCAGATACGCAGTATTTT
TRBJ2-1 | once | TRBV7-9 | . | CASMRGALYNEQFF | TGTGCCAGCATGAGGGGGGCTCTATACAATGAGCAGTTCTTC
TRBJ2-5 | . | TRBV7-6 | TRBD1 | CASRWTGEETQYF | TGTGCCAGCAGATGGACAGGGGAAGAGACCCAGTACTTC
TRBJ2-7 | . | TRBV5-6 | . | CASSPLGGAYEQYF | TGTGCCAGCAGCCCCCTAGGAGGGGCCTACGAGCAGTACTTC
TRBJ2-1 | few | TRBV7-2 | . | CASSSSWGGKFGNEQFF | TGTGCCAGCAGCTCTAGCTGGGGGGGCAAATTTGGTAATGAGCAGTTCTTC
TRBJ2-5 | many | TRBV7-8 | . | CASSFNRETQYF | TGTGCCAGCAGCTTTAATCGAGAGACCCAGTACTTC
TRBJ2-4 | . | TRBV5-4 | . | CASSLGQGRPNIQYF | TGTGCCAGCAGCTTGGGGCAGGGGAGGCCTAACATTCAGTACTTC